One sample yielded the 31 T cell receptor beta chains listed below, sequenced in a study of response to subunit inactivated influenza vaccine. MiXCR was run by TCRdb on the RT-PCR reads, yielding one entry per CDR3 protein. The data contain a few hundred thousand distinct CDR3 sequences, about 14% of them singletons. The starting material was PBMCs from blood, obtained about 11 days after vaccination. The receptor set was obtained from a man over 45 who received an inactivated influenza vaccine.

CDR3 in DNA: TGTGCCAGCAGCCAAGTCTTACTAGCTGGCGAGCAGTACTTC. Translating it yields CASSQVLLAGEQYF. The V gene is TRBV14, the J gene TRBJ2-7; D may be TRBD2 (6 bases). Trimming pared 1 base from V and 6 bases from J, leaving 13 bases between. The germline V gene encodes CDR1 SGHDN and CDR2 FVKESK. The CDR3 runs to 14 residues.

This clonotype showed up many times. The V gene is TRBV5-1, the J gene TRBJ2-2; D possibly corresponds to TRBD2 (6 bases). This CDR3 comprises 15 residues. V was clipped by 4 bases and J by 0 bases, with 10 bases between them. Germline V gene sequence: CDR1 SGHRS, CDR2 YFSETQ. In nucleotides, the CDR3 is TGCGCCAGCAGCCTCCTAGCGTCGAACACCGGGGAGCTGTTTTTT. This sequence encodes CASSLLASNTGELFF.

This clonotype was seen more than once but under ten times. The V call is TRBV9, the J call TRBJ2-2; unclear D gene. Germline V CDR1 and CDR2: SGDLS, YYNGEE. The V end lost 0 bases, the J end lost 7 bases, and 16 bases lay between the germline ends. The CDR3 is made up of 16 amino acids. The CDR3 region is CASSVVPNSSGGELFF. CDR3 DNA sequence: TGTGCCAGCAGCGTAGTCCCCAACTCGTCCGGCGGGGAGCTGTTTTTT.

This clonotype was counted between two and nine times. The chain joins TRBV24-1 to TRBJ2-7; 10 positions agree with TRBD2. The CDR3 runs to 13 residues. Germline CDR1 is KGHDR and CDR2 is SFDVKD. J gave up 1 base and V 9 bases, and 2 bases lay outside the gene matches. The CDR3 DNA follows: TGTGCCACCCGGACTAGCGGTTCCTACGAGCAGTACTTC. Amino acids: CATRTSGSYEQYF.

This clonotype showed up just a few times. The V gene is TRBV12-3 or TRBV12-4, the J gene TRBJ2-7; no clear D. V was trimmed by 2 bases and J by 2 bases, leaving 10 bases between them. The CDR3 sequence is 14 residues long. DNA of the CDR3: TGTGCCAGCAGTTTAAGATTGGCAGCCTACGAGCAGTACTTC. Amino acid sequence: CASSLRLAAYEQYF.

This clonotype was recorded at least ten times. The chain employs TRBV5-5 and TRBJ1-4; a possible D gene is TRBD1 (6 bases). V shed 2 bases and J shed 3 bases, with 14 bases lying between them. Germline-derived CDR1 and CDR2 are SGHKS and YYEKEE (reference sequence). This CDR3 has 16 residues. CDR3 sequence (DNA): TGTGCCAGCAGCTTCGGCGGGGGCCCGGCTAATGAAAAACTGTTTTTT. This codes for CASSFGGGPANEKLFF.

This clonotype was seen only a few times. The chain carries TRBV27 and TRBJ2-2; 7 bases agree with TRBD1. The V gene end was trimmed by 2 bases and the J gene end by 6 bases; junction bases not matched to a gene: 3. CDR1 and CDR2 (germline): MNHEY, SMNVEV (reference sequence). The CDR3 is made up of 14 amino acids. The CDR3 protein is CASSLRGQPGELFF. The CDR3, as DNA: TGTGCCAGCAGTTTAAGGGGACAGCCCGGGGAGCTGTTTTTT.

This clonotype was observed a handful of times. V gene TRBV5-1 combines with J gene TRBJ1-1; 7 bases align to TRBD1. The CDR3 is 15 residues long. The germline gives CDR1 SGHRS, CDR2 YFSETQ. V lost 4 bases to trimming and J lost 1 base; unmatched junction nucleotides: 7. The CDR3 nucleotides are TGCGCCAGCAGCAGACAGGGTGGGGCGAACACTGAAGCTTTCTTT. It translates to CASSRQGGANTEAFF.

The CDR3: CAWSVPGGLGNIQYF. In nucleotides, the CDR3 is TGTGCCTGGAGTGTACCGGGAGGTCTGGGAAACATTCAGTACTTC. The chain is built from TRBV30 and TRBJ2-4, with 7 bases lining up with TRBD2. CDR1 is GTSNPN and CDR2 is SVGIG in the germline V gene (reference sequence). The length of the CDR3 is 15 residues. The J segment lost 6 bases and the V segment lost 0 bases, leaving 8 bases of the junction unmatched.

This chain uses TRBV5-4 with TRBJ2-7; tentative D call: TRBD2 (6 bases). Germline CDR1 reads SGHNT; CDR2 reads YYREEE (reference sequence). V dropped 5 bases and J dropped 0 bases, with 12 bases sitting between them. This CDR3 has 14 residues. The CDR3 region is CASRRDSDSYEQYF. In DNA, the CDR3 is TGTGCCAGCAGACGGGACTCAGACTCCTACGAGCAGTACTTC.

The table lists this clonotype with a few counts. V gene TRBV28 combines with J gene TRBJ2-7; no definite D call. Germline V gene data show CDR1 as MDHEN and CDR2 as SYDVKM. This CDR3 is built from 11 residues. The V gene lost 8 bases and the J gene lost 6 bases, with 11 bases spanning the gap. DNA for the CDR3: TGTGCCAGCCGGGTCTCCCTCGAGCAGTACTTC. Protein sequence: CASRVSLEQYF.

In DNA form, the CDR3 reads TGTGCCAGCAGCTTATGGGCTAGCGGGAGGATGGACACCGGGGAGCTGTTTTTT. Its protein is CASSLWASGRMDTGELFF. The V and J genes are TRBV7-7 and TRBJ2-2; 11 positions agree with TRBD2. Germline CDR1 reads SSHAT; CDR2 reads FNYEAQ (reference sequence). The CDR3 totals 18 residues. J was trimmed by 3 bases and V by 2 bases; bases with no gene match: 8.

This chain joins TRBV28 and TRBJ1-5, with D maybe TRBD1 (6 bases). This CDR3 spans 17 amino acids. V lost 5 bases and J lost 6, with 23 bases in between. Germline V gene lookup returns CDR1 MDHEN and CDR2 SYDVKM. CDR3 sequence (DNA): TGTGCCAGCAGTCGATCAAGACAGGTTTTAGTCAGTCAGCCCCAGCATTTT. It encodes CASSRSRQVLVSQPQHF.

This clonotype was picked up a small number of times. This chain joins TRBV4-2 and TRBJ2-1, with 9 nucleotides matching TRBD2. This CDR3 contains 15 residues. V was pared by 0 bases and J by 13 bases, with 10 bases of the junction left unmatched. Germline CDR1 and CDR2: LGHNA and YNFKEQ. The CDR3 region has the DNA TGTGCCAGCAGCCAAGATAGGGATAGCGGGGGATTTCAGTTCTTC. Its translation: CASSQDRDSGGFQFF.

This chain connects TRBV29-1 to TRBJ1-1, with 9 bases lining up with TRBD1. Per germline, CDR1 SQVTM and CDR2 ANQGSEA. This CDR3 has 14 amino acids. V was pared by 6 bases and J by 4 bases, with 9 bases of the junction left unmatched. The CDR3 nucleotides are TGCAGCGTGGAGGAACAGGGGGCGCGCACTGAAGCTTTCTTT. Translation: CSVEEQGARTEAFF.

The chain joins TRBV12-3 or TRBV12-4 to TRBJ2-2, with D unclear. V was shortened by 6 bases and J by 7 bases, with 18 bases between the two germline ends. The CDR3 is 15 amino acids. CDR3 coding DNA: TGTGCCAGCAGGGAAAATCCCGGTGTAATCGGGGAGCTGTTTTTT. Translation: CASRENPGVIGELFF.

This clonotype was counted only a few times. This chain connects TRBV3-1 to TRBJ1-1, with D perhaps matching TRBD1 (5 bases). V dropped 1 base and J dropped 5 bases, with 11 bases sitting between them. The CDR3 is 14 amino acids. Looked up from germline, CDR1 is LGHDT and CDR2 is YNNKEL (reference sequence). CDR3 DNA: TGTGCCAGCAGCCAAGTTGGGGGTAGGACTGAAGCTTTCTTT. It codes for CASSQVGGRTEAFF.

This clonotype came up a few times. The V gene is TRBV20-1, the J gene TRBJ1-5, with TRBD1 as a possible D gene (5 bases). Trimming removed 0 bases from V and 5 bases from J, with 14 bases in between. CDR1 and CDR2 (germline): DFQATT, SNEGSKA (reference sequence). The CDR3 has 15 amino acids. The CDR3 reads CSARDISGGDQPQHF. The DNA for the CDR3 is TGCAGTGCTAGAGATATTAGTGGAGGGGATCAGCCCCAGCATTTT.

This clonotype appeared many times. V is TRBV12-3 or TRBV12-4 and J is TRBJ2-2; 7 bases agree with TRBD2. The CDR3 runs to 13 residues. Trimming at V came to 4 bases and at J to 6 bases, leaving 2 bases not matched to a gene. CDR3 in DNA: TGTGCCAGCAGTTCCGGACTAGCCGGGGAGCTGTTTTTT. This translates into CASSSGLAGELFF.

The chain recombines TRBV7-6 with TRBJ2-1, with 8 bases identical to TRBD2. CDR1 is SGHVS, CDR2 FNYEAQ, per germline. The CDR3 is 17 amino acids. The V segment lost 1 base and the J segment 6 bases; nucleotides outside the gene matches: 11. The CDR3 DNA reads as TGTGCCAGCAGCTTAGTGGTAGCGGGAAATTCGGTCAATGAGCAGTTCTTC. This sequence encodes CASSLVVAGNSVNEQFF. The full variable domain, its missing parts supplied by reference TRBV7-6 and TRBJ2-1, is GAGVSQSPRYKVTKRGQDVALRCDPISGHVSLYWYRQALGQGPEFLTYFNYEAQQDKSGLPNDRFSAERPEGSISTLTIQRTEQRDSAMYRCASSLVVAGNSVNEQFFGPGTRLTVL.

The DNA of the CDR3 is TGTGCCATCAGTCTCCTGGGGGCACCTGGCAATGAGCAGTTCTTC. This translates into CAISLLGAPGNEQFF. This chain links TRBV10-3 with TRBJ2-1, with D possibly being TRBD1 (6 bases). The CDR3 has 15 amino acids. Trimming took off 5 bases at V and 6 bases at J, with 17 bases between the two ends. Germline V gene lookup returns CDR1 ENHRY and CDR2 SYGVKD.

This clonotype was seen repeatedly, ten times or more. CDR3 DNA sequence: TGTGCCATCAGTGAGTCGAGTGCTGGGGGCGCCTACAATGAGCAGTTCTTC. Translated: CAISESSAGGAYNEQFF. V and J are TRBV10-3 and TRBJ2-1; possibly TRBD1 for D (6 bases). Germline assignment: CDR1 ENHRY and CDR2 SYGVKD. The CDR3 length is 17 residues. The V gene lost 0 bases and the J gene lost 2 bases, with 14 bases spanning the gap.

This clonotype was detected a few times. V is TRBV20-1 and J is TRBJ1-2; D ambiguous. This CDR3 is 14 amino acids long. Per the germline V gene, CDR1 is DFQATT and CDR2 is SNEGSKA (reference sequence). V was shortened by 0 bases and J by 7 bases, with 15 bases between the two germline ends. The CDR3 spells CSARDAASSGGYTF. The CDR3, as DNA: TGCAGTGCTAGAGATGCCGCGAGTTCGGGTGGCTACACCTTC.

The chain has TRBV7-2 and TRBJ2-1; no clear D. This CDR3 has 13 amino acids. Trimming left V 1 base short and J 12 bases short, with 13 bases between. Germline V gene sequence: CDR1 SGHTA, CDR2 FQGNSA. The CDR3 reads CASSLGKGMGQFF. DNA for the CDR3: TGTGCCAGCAGCTTAGGCAAAGGGATGGGGCAGTTCTTC.

This clonotype has at least ten counts. The chain joins TRBV4-3 to TRBJ1-5, with a tentative D call TRBD1 (5 bases). Trimming left V 2 bases short and J 1 base short, with 9 bases between. The CDR3 contains 15 residues. The germline gives CDR1 LGHNA, CDR2 YSLEER. CDR3: CASSQIWGSNQPQHF. The CDR3 DNA is TGCGCCAGCAGCCAAATATGGGGGAGCAATCAGCCCCAGCATTTT.

The chain employs TRBV30 and TRBJ1-5; perhaps TRBD1 as D (5 bases). With 0 bases removed from V and 5 bases from J, the gap between germline ends came to 8 bases. Germline values: CDR1 GTSNPN, CDR2 SVGIG (reference sequence). CDR3 length equals 13 residues. CDR3 sequence reads: CAWSVWGDQPQHF. The CDR3, as DNA: TGTGCCTGGAGTGTATGGGGGGATCAGCCCCAGCATTTT.

About this clonotype: An end of the junction differs from the germline gene, which may be a read error. The chain is built from TRBV20-1 and TRBJ2-7; 7 positions match TRBD1. There are 11 residues in the CDR3. Germline V gives CDR1 DFQATT, CDR2 SNEGSKA (reference sequence). DNA for the CDR3: TGCAGTGCTAGTAGGGTTTGGGACAGCCGCTTC. Translation gives CSASRVWDSRF.

The table lists this clonotype with a few counts. The chain carries TRBV10-3 and TRBJ2-7; 9 bases agree with TRBD2. The CDR3 length is 14 residues. V gave up 4 bases and J gave up 2 bases; unmatched junction bases: 3. Germline-derived CDR1 and CDR2 are ENHRY and SYGVKD. The chain's CDR3 is CAISGREGTYEQYF. The CDR3 DNA is TGTGCCATCAGTGGGCGGGAGGGAACCTACGAGCAGTACTTC.

This clonotype has at least ten counts. The chain is built from TRBV7-2 and TRBJ2-7; D is perhaps TRBD2 (6 bases). Trimming stripped 6 bases from V and 4 bases from J, with 16 bases between. This CDR3 contains 14 residues. Germline V gene sequence: CDR1 SGHTA, CDR2 FQGNSA. This CDR3 reads CASSSGDRPYEQYF. The CDR3 nucleotides read TGTGCCAGCAGTTCGGGGGACCGACCTTACGAGCAGTACTTC.

The gene calls are TRBV27 and TRBJ1-2, with 9 bases lining up with TRBD1. The CDR3 sequence is 14 residues long. The germline CDR1 and CDR2 sequences are MNHEY and SMNVEV (reference sequence). J was trimmed by 6 bases and V by 5 bases; bases with no gene match: 7. CDR3 residues: CASSQQGALNGYTF. The DNA of the CDR3 is TGTGCCAGCAGTCAACAGGGGGCGCTTAATGGCTACACCTTC.

This clonotype has more than one count but fewer than ten. The chain is built from TRBV6-2 or TRBV6-3 and TRBJ2-7, with D maybe TRBD2 (5 bases). With 3 bases removed from V and 0 bases from J, the gap between germline ends came to 12 bases. CDR1 and CDR2 from the germline V gene are MNHEY and SVGEGT. The CDR3 loop spans 15 amino acids. Here the CDR3 reads CASSYGLLSSYEQYF. CDR3 DNA: TGTGCCAGCAGTTATGGACTGCTTAGCTCCTACGAGCAGTACTTC.